Listed here are 25 T cell receptor beta chains from one sample, sequenced in a study of cytomegalovirus exposure and HLA in healthy donors. The PCR ran on 60 Vbeta and 13 Jbeta primers. Repertoires were generated with immunoSEQ multiplex PCR, while TCRdb's copy carries only in-frame clones and drops some. The sample carries roughly 130,000 clones, 80% recorded once. Sequenced sample: PBMCs. The receptors shown here come from a human donor in good health.

CDR3 protein: CASSQGHTYEQYF. The CDR3 nucleotides read TGTGCCAGCAGCCAAGGTCACACCTACGAGCAGTACTTC. The J gene is TRBJ2-7, the V gene TRBV14; no clear D gene. Germline V lookup: CDR1 SGHDN, CDR2 FVKESK. Trimming took 1 base from V and 2 from J, leaving 6 bases between them. The CDR3 is made up of 13 amino acids.

This clone was observed a handful of times. V gene TRBV7-3 combines with J gene TRBJ2-2; TRBD2 might be the D (5 bases). CDR3 length: 17 residues. V was shortened by 3 bases and J by 4 bases, with 18 bases between the two germline ends. Germline V gene sequence: CDR1 SGHTA, CDR2 FQGTGA. The CDR3 loop reads CASSLPRPPAATGELFF. CDR3 nucleotides: TGTGCCAGCAGCTTGCCCCGGCCCCCAGCGGCCACCGGGGAGCTGTTTTTT.

This clone was detected once. The chain joins TRBV29-1 to TRBJ2-7; TRBD1 might be the D (6 bases). CDR3 size: 14 residues. Germline V CDR1 and CDR2: SQVTM, ANQGSEA. Trimming cost V 5 bases and J 2 bases, with 16 bases left between them. In nucleotides, the CDR3 is TGCAGCGTTTACGAACAGGGCCAAACCTACGAGCAGTACTTC. Translated, it gives CSVYEQGQTYEQYF.

The chain couples TRBV5-4 to TRBJ2-1; 7 bases agree with TRBD2. V was clipped by 0 bases and J by 0 bases; unmatched bases: 3. Germline V gives CDR1 SGHNT, CDR2 YYREEE (reference sequence). The CDR3 totals 16 residues. CDR3 bases: TGTGCCAGCAGCTTGGGGCGGGGGAGCTCCTACAATGAGCAGTTCTTC. This codes for CASSLGRGSSYNEQFF.

The gene calls are TRBV5-5 and TRBJ1-2, with D unclear. Per germline, CDR1 SGHKS and CDR2 YYEKEE (reference sequence). V lost 1 base to trimming and J lost 1 base, with 8 bases between them. This CDR3 comprises 14 residues. CDR3 nucleotides: TGTGCCAGCAGCTTGCCGAACTTTAACTATGGCTACACCTTC. Translating gives CASSLPNFNYGYTF. Looking up the rest from reference TRBV5-5 and TRBJ1-2 gives the full variable domain: DAGVTQSPTHLIKTRGQQVTLRCSPISGHKSVSWYQQVLGQGPQFIFQYYEKEERGRGNFPDRFSARQFPNYSSELNVNALLLGDSALYLCASSLPNFNYGYTFGSGTRLTVV.

The sample holds one count of this clone. The chain recombines TRBV7-8 with TRBJ1-2; 7 bases align to TRBD1. This CDR3 comprises 12 residues. J was trimmed by 11 bases and V by 5 bases; bases with no gene match: 8. Germline CDR1 reads SGHVS; CDR2 reads FQNEAQ. In DNA form, the CDR3 reads TGTGCCAGCAGCAACTTGACAGGGCCGTACACCTTC. Encoded protein: CASSNLTGPYTF.

V usage is TRBV7-8 and J usage is TRBJ1-2, with D possibly matching TRBD1 (5 bases). Germline assignment: CDR1 SGHVS and CDR2 FQNEAQ. This CDR3 region has 16 residues. The V end lost 1 base, the J end lost 0 bases, and 12 bases lay between the germline ends. The CDR3 is CASSLDGGYPNYGYTF. In DNA, the CDR3 is TGTGCCAGCAGCTTAGATGGGGGGTACCCTAACTATGGCTACACCTTC.

This chain uses TRBV9 with TRBJ2-1, with 7 bases identical to TRBD2. Trimming cost V 5 bases and J 1 base; bases outside gene matches: 6. Germline CDR1 is SGDLS and CDR2 is YYNGEE. This CDR3 comprises 15 residues. CDR3 region: CASRGGGESYNEQFF. In DNA form, the CDR3 reads TGTGCCAGCAGGGGGGGAGGGGAGTCCTACAATGAGCAGTTCTTC.

The rearrangement links TRBV28 to TRBJ1-2; no reliable D call. V lost 5 bases to trimming and J lost 4 bases, with 11 bases between them. The CDR3 has 13 amino acids. The germline V gene encodes CDR1 MDHEN and CDR2 SYDVKM. The CDR3 region is CASSTGRGYGYTF. Written as DNA, the CDR3 is TGTGCCAGCAGTACCGGACGGGGCTATGGCTACACCTTC.

V and J are TRBV5-1 and TRBJ1-6, with TRBD1 matching 7 bases. There are 16 residues in the CDR3. V shed 4 bases, J shed 7 bases, and the junction held 11 bases outside the gene matches. In germline, CDR1 is SGHRS, CDR2 YFSETQ. As DNA, the CDR3 is TGCGCCAGCAGCCCAGCGAGACAGGGTAGAAATTCACCCCTCCACTTT. This codes for CASSPARQGRNSPLHF.

The gene calls are TRBV18 and TRBJ1-6; no reliable D call. V was clipped by 8 bases and J by 9 bases, with 20 bases between them. The germline V gene has CDR1 KGHSH and CDR2 LQKENI. This CDR3 contains 15 residues. The CDR3 nucleotides are TGTGCCAGCACCACGGCCGGGGTCGAGCTTTCACCCCTCCACTTT. Protein product: CASTTAGVELSPLHF.

The sample holds one count of this clone. The chain links TRBV2 to TRBJ2-7; 10 nucleotides align to TRBD2. Losses at the gene ends were 3 bases for V and 4 bases for J; bases not matched to a gene: 3. The CDR3 is 14 amino acids. CDR1 and CDR2 (germline): SNHLY, FYNNEI. CDR3 in amino acids: CASSESSGGYEQYF. CDR3 nucleotide sequence: TGTGCCAGCAGTGAGTCTAGCGGGGGATACGAGCAGTACTTC.

The chain recombines TRBV9 with TRBJ1-6; D is ambiguous. The CDR3 covers 14 residues. Per the germline V gene, CDR1 is SGDLS and CDR2 is YYNGEE. V was clipped by 0 bases and J by 5 bases, with 6 bases between them. The CDR3 nucleotides read TGTGCCAGCAGCGTAGCGGGGAATAATTCACCCCTCCACTTT. Encoded protein: CASSVAGNNSPLHF.

The chain carries TRBV14 and TRBJ2-3, with 9 bases that match TRBD2. The CDR3 totals 15 residues. The germline V gene encodes CDR1 SGHDN and CDR2 FVKESK. After removal of 4 bases from V and 2 bases from J, the junction contained 4 bases not matched to a gene. CDR3 region: CASSPLAGPTDTQYF. DNA of the CDR3: TGTGCCAGCAGCCCCCTAGCGGGGCCCACAGATACGCAGTATTTT. Filled out from reference TRBV14 and TRBJ2-3, the complete variable domain reads EAGVTQFPSHSVIEKGQTVTLRCDPISGHDNLYWYRRVMGKEIKFLLHFVKESKQDESGMPNNRFLAERTGGTYSTLKVQPAELEDSGVYFCASSPLAGPTDTQYFGPGTRLTVL.

The gene calls are TRBV6-4 and TRBJ1-4; D unclear. The CDR3 spans 18 residues. The germline V and J ends were trimmed by 8 bases and 0 bases, with 22 bases remaining between them. Germline CDR1 MRHNA, CDR2 SNTAGT. The CDR3 sequence: CASLGSLNGNATNEKLFF. The CDR3, as DNA: TGTGCCAGCCTGGGGTCCTTAAACGGGAATGCAACTAATGAAAAACTGTTTTTT.

This chain connects TRBV27 to TRBJ2-7; 8 bases are a match to TRBD1. The junction had 3 bases not matched to a gene; V was cut back by 3 bases and J by 2 bases. The CDR3 runs 14 residues. Germline V lookup: CDR1 MNHEY, CDR2 SMNVEV (reference sequence). The CDR3, as DNA: TGTGCCAGCAGTTTTACAGGGGGACCCTACGAGCAGTACTTC. Translation gives CASSFTGGPYEQYF.

The rearrangement links TRBV27 to TRBJ2-1; D unresolved. The CDR3 has 11 residues. Germline loops: CDR1 MNHEY, CDR2 SMNVEV (reference sequence). V lost 2 bases and J 8 bases, leaving 4 bases between the germline ends. The CDR3 loop is CASSLGYEQFF. The DNA for the CDR3 is TGTGCCAGCAGTTTAGGCTATGAGCAGTTCTTC.

This chain uses TRBV6-5 with TRBJ1-4, with TRBD1 identical over 9 bases. The CDR3 totals 14 residues. Germline assignment: CDR1 MNHEY and CDR2 SVGAGI. V lost 5 bases, J lost 6 bases, and 4 bases stayed unmatched. The CDR3, as DNA: TGTGCCAGCAGTAGGGACAGGGTTTATGAAAAACTGTTTTTT. This gives the protein CASSRDRVYEKLFF.

This clone has only one observation. The chain recombines TRBV15 with TRBJ2-5; 11 nucleotides match TRBD2. The germline V gene encodes CDR1 LNHNV and CDR2 YYDKDF (reference sequence). The CDR3 consists of 15 residues. Losses at the gene ends were 1 base for V and 6 bases for J; bases not matched to a gene: 4. The CDR3 spells CATSRATSGEQTQYF. CDR3 nucleotides: TGTGCCACCAGCAGAGCGACTAGCGGGGAACAGACCCAGTACTTC.

The rearrangement uses TRBV6-1 and TRBJ1-4; D gene ambiguous. The CDR3 runs to 15 residues. V dropped 4 bases and J dropped 0 bases, with 9 bases sitting between them. CDR1 and CDR2 (germline): MNHNS, SASEGT. CDR3 in amino acids: CASSGLGATNEKLFF. In nucleotides, the CDR3 is TGTGCCAGCAGTGGACTGGGAGCAACTAATGAAAAACTGTTTTTT.

The chain is built from TRBV19 and TRBJ1-2; D gene unclear. The V gene's germline CDR1 is LNHDA and CDR2 SQIVND (reference sequence). V lost 7 bases and J lost 0, with 12 bases in between. This CDR3 has 14 residues. The CDR3 region has the DNA TGTGCCAGTACCTTTGAGGTTTCTAACTATGGCTACACCTTC. This sequence encodes CASTFEVSNYGYTF. The variable domain in full, completed from reference TRBV19 and TRBJ1-2, reads DGGITQSPKYLFRKEGQNVTLSCEQNLNHDAMYWYRQDPGQGLRLIYYSQIVNDFQKGDIAEGYSVSREKKESFPLTVTSAQKNPTAFYLCASTFEVSNYGYTFGSGTRLTVV.

The gene calls are TRBV4-1 and TRBJ1-4, with 11 nucleotides matching TRBD1. The germline CDR1 and CDR2 sequences are MGHRA and YSYEKL. The CDR3 is made up of 16 amino acids. V gave up 2 bases and J gave up 8 bases; unmatched junction bases: 7. CDR3: CASSQLTGTGGEKLFF. In DNA, the CDR3 is TGCGCCAGCAGCCAACTGACCGGGACAGGGGGGGAAAAACTGTTTTTT.

The chain joins TRBV11-2 to TRBJ1-1; TRBD1 matches 10 bases. CDR1 SGHAT and CDR2 FQNNGV come from the germline V gene. The V segment lost 5 bases and the J segment 5 bases; nucleotides outside the gene matches: 11. The CDR3 has 16 amino acids. This CDR3 is CASSRTRTGGRTEAFF. Here the CDR3 DNA reads TGTGCCAGCAGCCGGACCCGGACAGGGGGACGTACTGAAGCTTTCTTT.

J is TRBJ2-1 and V is TRBV6-5; 8 bases are shared with TRBD2. Trimming cost V 8 bases and J 7 bases; bases outside gene matches: 13. Germline CDR1 and CDR2: MNHEY and SVGAGI. The CDR3 sequence is 15 residues long. CDR3 nucleotide sequence: TGTGCCAGCTCGGTCCACGGGGGGGCTGGTAATGAGCAGTTCTTC. It codes for CASSVHGGAGNEQFF.

The rearrangement links TRBV7-2 to TRBJ2-5, with no clear D. Germline V gene lookup returns CDR1 SGHTA and CDR2 FQGNSA. The V gene lost 7 bases and the J gene lost 1 base, with 10 bases spanning the gap. The CDR3 totals 13 residues. CDR3 loop: CASIQSTQETQYF. In DNA form, the CDR3 reads TGTGCCAGCATACAGAGTACCCAAGAGACCCAGTACTTC.